This TCR beta chain was retrieved from a study of radiotherapy plus CTLA-4 blockade in lung cancer. CDR1 is SNHLY, CDR2 FYNNEI, per germline. Losses at the gene ends were 6 bases for V and 7 bases for J; bases not matched to a gene: 3. CDR3 length: 12 amino acids. TCRdb's copy holds only in-frame clones and misses some; the assay was immunoSEQ multiplex PCR. The sample carries roughly 120,000 clones, 78% recorded once. Focal radiation and CTLA-4 blockade (ipilimumab) were tested in chemo-refractory metastatic non-small-cell lung cancer patients. A note on this clone: Its target is unknown.

Findings and limits, study-wide: Early blood T cell clone dynamics reportedly forecast response best, with interferon-beta.

This TCR derives from a human donor with non-small cell lung cancer who had a partial response to radiotherapy plus ipilimumab. Sequenced material: peripheral blood, taken from a patient treated with radiotherapy plus ipilimumab. The chain has TRBV2 and TRBJ1-2, with TRBD1 matching 9 bases. The CDR3 DNA reads as TGTGCCAGCAGAGCGACAGGGGGTGGCTACACCTTC. Encoded protein: CASRATGGGYTF. Complete variable domain (other parts from reference TRBV2 and TRBJ1-2): EPEVTQTPSHQVTQMGQEVILRCVPISNHLYFYWYRQILGQKVEFLVSFYNNEISEKSEIFDDQFSVERPDGSNFTLKIRSTKLEDSAMYFCASRATGGGYTFGSGTRLTVV.